This is a list of T cell receptor beta chains from one sample in a study of blood T cell repertoires in COVID-19. Measured with immunoSEQ multiplex PCR; TCRdb has only the in-frame clones, and not every one. Here the sample spans 110,000 or so clones, around 85% being singletons. The material sequenced was peripheral blood. The origin of the receptors is a man aged 65-85 years who had recovered from COVID-19. The CDR3 runs from the conserved cysteine through the conserved F or W. The D gene is left open where the match is weak. Part of the rows lack a size; the others show once, few, many or a class for expanded clones.

d_call: TRBD1
v_call: TRBV5-1
j_call: TRBJ2-7
clone_size: .
cdr3_aa: CASRGQGAAYEQYF
cdr3_nt: TGCGCCAGCAGAGGACAGGGGGCGGCCTACGAGCAGTACTTC

d_call: TRBD1
v_call: TRBV9
j_call: TRBJ1-2
clone_size: .
cdr3_aa: CASSEGQGVGHGYTF
cdr3_nt: TGTGCCAGCAGCGAGGGACAGGGGGTGGGCCATGGCTACACCTTC

d_call: .
v_call: TRBV29-1
j_call: TRBJ2-4
clone_size: .
cdr3_aa: CSVGGSWNIQYF
cdr3_nt: TGCAGCGTTGGAGGATCCTGGAACATTCAGTACTTC

d_call: .
v_call: TRBV12-3/TRBV12-4
j_call: TRBJ2-7
clone_size: .
cdr3_aa: CASSFGQGFEQYF
cdr3_nt: TGTGCCAGCAGTTTTGGCCAGGGGTTCGAGCAGTACTTC

d_call: .
v_call: TRBV9
j_call: TRBJ2-7
clone_size: .
cdr3_aa: CASSVAPGAYEQYF
cdr3_nt: TGTGCCAGCAGCGTAGCCCCAGGGGCCTACGAGCAGTACTTC

d_call: TRBD1
v_call: TRBV19
j_call: TRBJ1-1
clone_size: .
cdr3_aa: CASSTYRGRNTEAFF
cdr3_nt: TGTGCCAGTAGTACCTACAGGGGGAGGAACACTGAAGCTTTCTTT

d_call: .
v_call: TRBV6-6
j_call: TRBJ1-5
clone_size: .
cdr3_aa: CASSYNQGKPQHF
cdr3_nt: TGTGCCAGCAGCTATAATCAGGGAAAGCCCCAGCATTTT

d_call: .
v_call: TRBV5-6
j_call: TRBJ1-1
clone_size: .
cdr3_aa: CASSLAPGSGTEAFF
cdr3_nt: TGTGCCAGCAGCTTGGCCCCGGGGTCGGGAACTGAAGCTTTCTTT

d_call: .
v_call: TRBV28
j_call: TRBJ1-2
clone_size: .
cdr3_aa: CASSLTGGYGYTF
cdr3_nt: TGTGCCAGCAGCCTGACCGGGGGCTATGGCTACACCTTC

d_call: .
v_call: TRBV3-1/TRBV3-2
j_call: TRBJ2-3
clone_size: .
cdr3_aa: CASSQLPTSTDTQYF
cdr3_nt: TGTGCCAGCAGCCAGCTTCCGACTAGCACAGATACGCAGTATTTT

d_call: .
v_call: TRBV3-1/TRBV3-2
j_call: TRBJ1-6
clone_size: .
cdr3_aa: CASSQDHRAPLHF
cdr3_nt: TGTGCCAGCAGCCAAGATCACCGAGCTCCCCTCCACTTT

d_call: TRBD2
v_call: TRBV3-1/TRBV3-2
j_call: TRBJ2-3
clone_size: once
cdr3_aa: CASSQVPYTSGGPDTQYF
cdr3_nt: TGTGCCAGCAGCCAAGTCCCCTACACTAGCGGGGGGCCAGATACGCAGTATTTT

d_call: .
v_call: TRBV5-1
j_call: TRBJ2-3
clone_size: .
cdr3_aa: CASSLRGGGADTQYF
cdr3_nt: TGCGCCAGCAGCTTAAGGGGCGGGGGCGCAGATACGCAGTATTTT

d_call: TRBD1
v_call: TRBV5-1
j_call: TRBJ2-3
clone_size: few
cdr3_aa: CASSSGQGATDTQYF
cdr3_nt: TGCGCCAGCAGCTCAGGACAGGGGGCCACAGATACGCAGTATTTT

d_call: .
v_call: TRBV4-2
j_call: TRBJ1-1
clone_size: .
cdr3_aa: CASSRLSGMNTEAFF
cdr3_nt: TGTGCCAGCAGCAGATTGTCGGGGATGAACACTGAAGCTTTCTTT

d_call: .
v_call: TRBV6-1
j_call: TRBJ1-4
clone_size: .
cdr3_aa: CASSERGGSEKLFF
cdr3_nt: TGTGCCAGCAGTGAGCGAGGGGGTAGTGAAAAACTGTTTTTT

d_call: .
v_call: TRBV10-2
j_call: TRBJ2-1
clone_size: .
cdr3_aa: CASNRDNEQFF
cdr3_nt: TGCGCCAGCAACAGGGACAATGAGCAGTTCTTC

d_call: .
v_call: TRBV2
j_call: TRBJ1-1
clone_size: once
cdr3_aa: CASRSPGTSTLEAFF
cdr3_nt: TGTGCCAGCAGAAGTCCCGGGACAAGCACCCTCGAAGCTTTCTTT

d_call: TRBD1
v_call: TRBV24-1
j_call: TRBJ1-2
clone_size: .
cdr3_aa: CATSPGTGSYGYTF
cdr3_nt: TGTGCCACCAGCCCCGGGACAGGGAGTTATGGCTACACCTTC

d_call: .
v_call: TRBV28
j_call: TRBJ2-7
clone_size: .
cdr3_aa: CASSSIGQGGWYEQYF
cdr3_nt: TGTGCCAGCAGTTCGATAGGACAGGGAGGGTGGTACGAGCAGTACTTC

d_call: .
v_call: TRBV11-3
j_call: TRBJ2-7
clone_size: .
cdr3_aa: CASSLAPRGLNEQYF
cdr3_nt: TGTGCCAGCAGCTTAGCCCCACGAGGGCTTAACGAGCAGTACTTC

d_call: TRBD1
v_call: TRBV5-4
j_call: TRBJ1-1
clone_size: .
cdr3_aa: CASSSSTGGYTEAFF
cdr3_nt: TGTGCCAGCAGCTCTTCAACAGGGGGCTACACTGAAGCTTTCTTT

d_call: TRBD2
v_call: TRBV6-6
j_call: TRBJ2-3
clone_size: .
cdr3_aa: CASSYLAGVGTDTQYF
cdr3_nt: TGTGCCAGCAGTTACCTAGCGGGAGTGGGCACAGATACGCAGTATTTT

d_call: .
v_call: TRBV6-1
j_call: TRBJ1-4
clone_size: .
cdr3_aa: CASSGAVGGPSEKLFF
cdr3_nt: TGTGCCAGCAGTGGTGCGGTGGGGGGGCCCTCGGAAAAACTGTTTTTT

d_call: TRBD2
v_call: TRBV7-6
j_call: TRBJ2-2
clone_size: .
cdr3_aa: CASSLKGLAGDPGELFF
cdr3_nt: TGTGCCAGCAGCTTAAAAGGACTAGCGGGAGACCCCGGGGAGCTGTTTTTT

d_call: .
v_call: TRBV9
j_call: TRBJ1-4
clone_size: .
cdr3_aa: CASSVDTSNEKLFF
cdr3_nt: TGTGCCAGCAGCGTCGACACATCTAATGAAAAACTGTTTTTT

d_call: .
v_call: TRBV19
j_call: TRBJ1-2
clone_size: .
cdr3_aa: CASSIGGESSYGYTF
cdr3_nt: TGTGCCAGTAGTATAGGGGGCGAGAGCTCCTATGGCTACACCTTC

d_call: .
v_call: TRBV7-2
j_call: TRBJ2-3
clone_size: .
cdr3_aa: CASSLAARRTLYFTDTQYF
cdr3_nt: TGTGCCAGCAGCTTAGCGGCGCGGCGGACATTATACTTCACAGATACGCAGTATTTT

d_call: TRBD1
v_call: TRBV7-9
j_call: TRBJ2-4
clone_size: .
cdr3_aa: CASSLALDRANIQYF
cdr3_nt: TGTGCCAGCAGCTTAGCTCTCGACAGGGCGAACATTCAGTACTTC

d_call: .
v_call: TRBV9
j_call: TRBJ1-3
clone_size: .
cdr3_aa: CASSDQGSGNTIYF
cdr3_nt: TGTGCCAGCAGCGATCAGGGCTCTGGAAACACCATATATTTT

d_call: TRBD2
v_call: TRBV2
j_call: TRBJ2-7
clone_size: .
cdr3_aa: CASSEVVASGSYEQYF
cdr3_nt: TGTGCCAGCAGTGAAGTGGTGGCTAGCGGGAGCTACGAGCAGTACTTC

d_call: TRBD1
v_call: TRBV27
j_call: TRBJ1-2
clone_size: .
cdr3_aa: CASSRWDRGRPHYYGYTF
cdr3_nt: TGTGCCAGCAGTCGATGGGACAGGGGGCGCCCCCACTACTATGGCTACACCTTC

d_call: .
v_call: TRBV11-2
j_call: TRBJ2-3
clone_size: .
cdr3_aa: CASSPGGGGQYF
cdr3_nt: TGTGCCAGCAGCCCAGGGGGCGGGGGGCAGTATTTT

d_call: TRBD2
v_call: TRBV27
j_call: TRBJ2-1
clone_size: .
cdr3_aa: CASTARARGVYNEQFF
cdr3_nt: TGTGCCAGCACCGCCCGGGCGCGGGGGGTTTACAATGAGCAGTTCTTC

d_call: TRBD2
v_call: TRBV5-4
j_call: TRBJ2-2
clone_size: .
cdr3_aa: CASSSDGLAGVSTGELFF
cdr3_nt: TGTGCCAGCAGCTCGGATGGACTAGCGGGAGTATCTACCGGGGAGCTGTTTTTT

d_call: .
v_call: TRBV5-1
j_call: TRBJ2-7
clone_size: .
cdr3_aa: CASKIYDRNSYEQYF
cdr3_nt: TGCGCCAGCAAAATATATGACAGGAACTCCTACGAGCAGTACTTC

d_call: .
v_call: TRBV7-2
j_call: TRBJ1-2
clone_size: .
cdr3_aa: CASSLAVGDYGYTF
cdr3_nt: TGTGCCAGCAGCTTAGCGGTAGGGGACTATGGCTACACCTTC

d_call: .
v_call: TRBV7-6
j_call: TRBJ2-7
clone_size: .
cdr3_aa: CASSLSAGEQYF
cdr3_nt: TGTGCCAGCAGCTTATCGGCGGGGGAGCAGTACTTC

d_call: TRBD2
v_call: TRBV15
j_call: TRBJ2-1
clone_size: .
cdr3_aa: CATSTLAGGYNEQFF
cdr3_nt: TGTGCCACCAGCACACTAGCGGGGGGGTACAATGAGCAGTTCTTC

d_call: .
v_call: TRBV6-5
j_call: TRBJ2-7
clone_size: .
cdr3_aa: CASSYSWRQGLYEQYF
cdr3_nt: TGTGCCAGCAGTTACTCGTGGCGTCAGGGACTCTACGAGCAGTACTTC

d_call: TRBD2
v_call: TRBV3-1/TRBV3-2
j_call: TRBJ2-5
clone_size: .
cdr3_aa: CASSQNGGSSSGSPETQYF
cdr3_nt: TGTGCCAGCAGCCAAAACGGGGGTTCTTCTAGCGGGAGTCCGGAGACCCAGTACTTC

d_call: .
v_call: TRBV5-6
j_call: TRBJ2-7
clone_size: .
cdr3_aa: CASSLGPGAPYEQYF
cdr3_nt: TGTGCCAGCAGCTTGGGACCGGGAGCCCCCTACGAGCAGTACTTC

d_call: TRBD1
v_call: TRBV5-1
j_call: TRBJ1-6
clone_size: .
cdr3_aa: CASSAGQGHSSYNSPLHF
cdr3_nt: TGCGCCAGCAGCGCCGGACAGGGGCATAGCTCCTATAATTCACCCCTCCACTTT

d_call: TRBD1
v_call: TRBV7-2
j_call: TRBJ2-1
clone_size: .
cdr3_aa: CASSYDRAGEQFF
cdr3_nt: TGTGCCAGCAGCTACGACAGGGCTGGGGAGCAGTTCTTC

d_call: .
v_call: TRBV5-1
j_call: TRBJ2-1
clone_size: .
cdr3_aa: CASSLEVGVGEQFF
cdr3_nt: TGCGCCAGCAGCTTGGAGGTAGGGGTTGGTGAGCAGTTCTTC

d_call: TRBD1
v_call: TRBV9
j_call: TRBJ1-6
clone_size: .
cdr3_aa: CASSAWDRADSPLHF
cdr3_nt: TGTGCCAGCAGCGCATGGGACAGGGCGGACTCACCCCTCCACTTT

d_call: TRBD2
v_call: TRBV5-1
j_call: TRBJ2-5
clone_size: .
cdr3_aa: CASSLASSGDQETQYF
cdr3_nt: TGCGCCAGCAGCTTGGCTTCTAGCGGGGACCAAGAGACCCAGTACTTC

d_call: TRBD1
v_call: TRBV7-2
j_call: TRBJ2-7
clone_size: .
cdr3_aa: CASSGGTGGREQYF
cdr3_nt: TGTGCCAGCAGCGGAGGGACAGGGGGTAGGGAGCAGTACTTC

d_call: .
v_call: TRBV6-5
j_call: TRBJ1-5
clone_size: .
cdr3_aa: CASSSMTANQPQHF
cdr3_nt: TGTGCCAGCAGTTCCATGACAGCTAATCAGCCCCAGCATTTT

d_call: .
v_call: TRBV28
j_call: TRBJ1-2
clone_size: .
cdr3_aa: CASSSTGTTFYGYTF
cdr3_nt: TGTGCCAGCAGTTCGACAGGTACCACTTTCTATGGCTACACCTTC

d_call: .
v_call: TRBV7-9
j_call: TRBJ1-1
clone_size: .
cdr3_aa: CASRGDGLEAFF
cdr3_nt: TGTGCCAGCAGAGGTGACGGACTTGAAGCTTTCTTT

d_call: TRBD1
v_call: TRBV6-5
j_call: TRBJ2-7
clone_size: .
cdr3_aa: CASRRQGASYEQYF
cdr3_nt: TGTGCCAGTAGAAGACAGGGGGCATCCTACGAGCAGTACTTC

d_call: TRBD1
v_call: TRBV6-4
j_call: TRBJ1-6
clone_size: .
cdr3_aa: CASTKPMDRASWDESPLHF
cdr3_nt: TGTGCCAGCACCAAACCGATGGACAGGGCCTCATGGGATGAATCACCCCTCCACTTT